Reported below is one T cell receptor (beta chain). What it recognizes is unknown. The entry originates in a study of blood T cells in healthy people across ages. Study findings and constraints: Comparison with aged donors showed that long-lived donors had more naive CD4+ cells and higher diversity. Diversity figures based on one million T cells were deemed too low.

The second PCR ran roughly 7 to 11 cycles with a sample-barcoded 5' primer and J-beta primers. Every molecule of cDNA carried a tag from a template-switch adaptor with 12 random nucleotides. From the 5' RACE reads, TCRdb called clonotypes with MiXCR, one entry per CDR3 protein. The data show 1.4 million to 1.5 million distinct CDR3 sequences, 42% seen once. Looked up from germline, CDR1 is SQVTM and CDR2 is ANQGSEA. The length of the CDR3 is 11 residues. Trimming removed 5 bases from V and 5 bases from J, with 9 bases in between. Total RNA was extracted at no less than 6 micrograms per sample. The J gene is TRBJ1-2, the V gene TRBV29-1, with D perhaps matching TRBD1 (6 bases). The sample comprised blood. The receptor was derived from a woman aged 18-30 years in good health. As DNA, the CDR3 is TGCAGCGTTCGGGGGGCTTATGGCTACACCTTC. Translation gives CSVRGAYGYTF.